Below, 3 T cell receptor beta chains from the same sample are listed, as sequenced in a study of control samples from healthy donors and cancer patients. TCRdb's table, derived via immunoSEQ multiplex PCR, lists solely in-frame clones and lacks some. The sample totals about 190,000 clones; its top ten clones hold 2.2%. Sequences were obtained from blood. Receptors originate from a woman aged 25 to 39 in good health.

The rearrangement joins TRBV27 to TRBJ2-6; 7 positions match TRBD2. Trimming removed 3 bases from V and 2 bases from J; junction bases left unmatched: 7. This CDR3 region has 17 residues. Germline V gives CDR1 MNHEY, CDR2 SMNVEV (reference sequence). CDR3 protein: CASSFSPAGAGANVLTF. The CDR3 bases are TGTGCCAGCAGTTTCTCCCCCGCGGGAGCTGGGGCCAACGTCCTGACTTTC. Supplemented by reference TRBV27 and TRBJ2-6, the full variable domain reads EAQVTQNPRYLITVTGKKLTVTCSQNMNHEYMSWYRQDPGLGLRQIYYSMNVEVTDKGDVPEGYKVSRKEKRNFPLILESPSPNQTSLYFCASSFSPAGAGANVLTFGAGSRLTVL.

The rearrangement links TRBV6-6 to TRBJ1-4; 7 bases agree with TRBD1. Germline V gene sequence: CDR1 MNHNY, CDR2 SVGAGI (reference sequence). This CDR3 contains 13 residues. J was trimmed by 8 bases and V by 7 bases; bases with no gene match: 7. The CDR3 DNA sequence: TGTGCCAGCACCGACGGGACAGCCGAAAAACTGTTTTTT. Translating it yields CASTDGTAEKLFF.

The chain has TRBV27 and TRBJ2-5, with D possibly called TRBD1 or TRBD2 (6 bases each). V dropped 7 bases and J dropped 5 bases, with 11 bases sitting between them. Germline V gives CDR1 MNHEY, CDR2 SMNVEV (reference sequence). The CDR3 extends over 12 amino acids. The CDR3 here is CASNGGWETQYF. The CDR3 coding sequence is TGTGCCAGCAACGGGGGCTGGGAGACCCAGTACTTC.